The table lists the clone carrying this TCR beta chain with many counts. V lost 1 base and J 2 bases, leaving 12 bases between the germline ends. The CDR3 runs 15 residues. CDR1 and CDR2 from the germline V gene are SGHTA and FQGNSA. The data originate from a study of T-cell reconstitution after alpha-beta-depleted transplantation in children. A TCRbeta library incorporating unique molecular identifiers was prepared. TCRdb processed the PCR reads anew with MiXCR; each CDR3 protein has one entry. The table has hundreds of thousands of distinct CDR3 sequences, roughly 17% seen once. The origin of this receptor is a human donor who donated a stem cell graft to a child with acute myeloid leukemia. Material: PBMCs from the stem cell graft donor, obtained from the stem cell graft. V usage is TRBV7-2 and J usage is TRBJ2-7, with D tentatively TRBD1 (5 bases). Here the CDR3 DNA reads TGTGCCAGCAGCTTAGATCAGGGCGGTCCCTACGAGCAGTACTTC. This encodes CASSLDQGGPYEQYF.